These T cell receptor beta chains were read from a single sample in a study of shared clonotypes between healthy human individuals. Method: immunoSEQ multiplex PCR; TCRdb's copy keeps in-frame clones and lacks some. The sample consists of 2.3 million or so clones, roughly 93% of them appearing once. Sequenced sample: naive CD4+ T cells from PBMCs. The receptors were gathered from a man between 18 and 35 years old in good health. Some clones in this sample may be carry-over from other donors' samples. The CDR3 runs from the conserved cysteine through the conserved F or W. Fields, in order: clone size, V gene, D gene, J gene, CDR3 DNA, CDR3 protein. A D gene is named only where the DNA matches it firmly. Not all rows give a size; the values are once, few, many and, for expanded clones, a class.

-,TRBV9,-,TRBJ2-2,TGTGCCAGCAGCCCACCGCGCCCTAACCACACCGGGGAGCTGTTTTTT,CASSPPRPNHTGELFF
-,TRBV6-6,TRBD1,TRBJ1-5,TGTGCCAGCAGTACCAGGACAGGCAACAATCAGCCCCAGCATTTT,CASSTRTGNNQPQHF
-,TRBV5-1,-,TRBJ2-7,TGCGCCAGCAGCTTGGATCCCGGGAGAAGCTACGAGCAGTACTTC,CASSLDPGRSYEQYF
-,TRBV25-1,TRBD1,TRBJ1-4,TGTGCCAGCAGTGTTCCCGGGACAGGGGTAGAAAAACTGTTTTTT,CASSVPGTGVEKLFF
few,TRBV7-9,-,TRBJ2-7,TGTGCCAGCAGCCCCCCGGGACTCCCCCCCGAGCAGTACTTC,CASSPPGLPPEQYF
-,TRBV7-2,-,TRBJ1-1,TGTGCCAGCAGCTTATACACTGAAGCTTTCTTT,CASSLYTEAFF
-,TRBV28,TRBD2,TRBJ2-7,TGTGCCAGCAGTCCGGGTTTTTCCGGGACTAGATACGAGCAGTACTTC,CASSPGFSGTRYEQYF
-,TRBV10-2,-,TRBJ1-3,TGCGCCAGCAGTGAGTGGGGACGTAGCTCTGGAAACACCATATATTTT,CASSEWGRSSGNTIYF
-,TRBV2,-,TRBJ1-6,TGTGCCAGCACCATAACAGGTTCGGGTTCACCCCTCCACTTT,CASTITGSGSPLHF
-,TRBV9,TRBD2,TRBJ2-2,TGTGCCAGCAGCGTAGGGGGGACTAACCCCACCGGGGAGCTGTTTTTT,CASSVGGTNPTGELFF
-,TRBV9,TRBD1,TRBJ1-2,TGTGCCAGCAGCGGGACCGGGACAGGGTCGGGCTACACCTTC,CASSGTGTGSGYTF
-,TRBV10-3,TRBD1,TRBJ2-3,TGTGCCATCAGTGAAAGACAGGGGCCGGCAGATACGCAGTATTTT,CAISERQGPADTQYF
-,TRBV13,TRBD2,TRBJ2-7,TGTGCCAGCAGCTCCCGACTAGCGGGGGAAGGGTACGAGCAGTACTTC,CASSSRLAGEGYEQYF
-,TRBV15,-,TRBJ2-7,TGTGCCACCAGCACCTGGGACGGAGGCTACGAGCAGTACTTC,CATSTWDGGYEQYF
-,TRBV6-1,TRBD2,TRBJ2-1,TGTGCCAGCAGTGAAGCGCTAGCGGGAGTGGGTGAGCAGTTCTTC,CASSEALAGVGEQFF
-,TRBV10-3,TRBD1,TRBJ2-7,TGTGCCATCAGGGAAGACAGGGGGGGCTACGAGCAGTACTTC,CAIREDRGGYEQYF
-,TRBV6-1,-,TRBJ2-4,TGTGCCAGCAGTGTTGGGGAAAACATTCAGTACTTC,CASSVGENIQYF
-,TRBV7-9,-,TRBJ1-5,TGTGCCAGCAGCCAATCGGCGGGGGACAATCAGCCCCAGCATTTT,CASSQSAGDNQPQHF
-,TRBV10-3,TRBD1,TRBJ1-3,TGTGCCATCAGTGACCCTCGGACAGGGGGAGATAGAAACACCATATATTTT,CAISDPRTGGDRNTIYF
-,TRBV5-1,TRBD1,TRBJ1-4,TGCGCCAGCAGCTCGGGGACAGGGAATGAAAAACTGTTTTTT,CASSSGTGNEKLFF
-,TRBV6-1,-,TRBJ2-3,TGTGCCAGCAGTGTTGAGGGGAGCGATACGCAGTATTTT,CASSVEGSDTQYF
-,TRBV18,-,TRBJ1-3,TGTGCCAGCTCACCGTCGGGGGATCGAGCTGGAAACACCATATATTTT,CASSPSGDRAGNTIYF
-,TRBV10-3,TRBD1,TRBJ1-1,TGTGCCATCAGTGGGGGGACAGGGGTAAACACTGAAGCTTTCTTT,CAISGGTGVNTEAFF
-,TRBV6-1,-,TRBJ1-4,TGTGCCAGCAGTGAAGGGAACAGGGTCGGAGAAAAACTGTTTTTT,CASSEGNRVGEKLFF
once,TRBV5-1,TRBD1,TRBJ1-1,TGCGCCAGCAGCTGGGGGCAGGGGGCCCCTGAAGCTTTCTTT,CASSWGQGAPEAFF
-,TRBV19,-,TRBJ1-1,TGTGCCACTATTGCGAACACTGAAGCTTTCTTT,CATIANTEAFF
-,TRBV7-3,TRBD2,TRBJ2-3,TGTGCCAGCAGCGTGACTAGCGGGAGCGGTGATACGCAGTATTTT,CASSVTSGSGDTQYF
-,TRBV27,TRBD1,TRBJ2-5,TGTGCCAGCAGTCGGGACAGGGCTAGCCAAGAGACCCAGTACTTC,CASSRDRASQETQYF
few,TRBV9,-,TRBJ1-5,TGTGCCAGCAGCGTAGATCTGGCTCAGCCCCAGCATTTT,CASSVDLAQPQHF
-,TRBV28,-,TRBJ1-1,TGTGCCAGCAGTTCCTCCCCCCGGGGCGACACTGAAGCTTTCTTT,CASSSSPRGDTEAFF
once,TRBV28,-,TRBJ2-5,TGTGCCAGCAGAGTTCGAGAAGAGACCCAGTACTTC,CASRVREETQYF
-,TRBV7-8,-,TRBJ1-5,TGTGCCAGCAGCTCAACAGGGTACGGCAATCAGCCCCAGCATTTT,CASSSTGYGNQPQHF
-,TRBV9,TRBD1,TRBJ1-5,TGTGCCAGCAGCGGAGGGACAGGGGGGAATCAGCCCCAGCATTTT,CASSGGTGGNQPQHF
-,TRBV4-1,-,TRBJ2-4,TGCGCCTGTCGCCAGGGTGCTTTAGCCAAAAACATTCAGTACTTC,CACRQGALAKNIQYF
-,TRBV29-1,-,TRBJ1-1,TGCAGCGTTGTCACTCAGGTGAACACTGAAGCTTTCTTT,CSVVTQVNTEAFF
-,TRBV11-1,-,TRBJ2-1,TGTGCCAGCAGCCCAAGAACTAGGTCCGACAATGAGCAGTTCTTC,CASSPRTRSDNEQFF
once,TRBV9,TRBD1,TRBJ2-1,TGTGCCAGCAGCCCCCCAGGGGGCAATGAGCAGTTCTTC,CASSPPGGNEQFF
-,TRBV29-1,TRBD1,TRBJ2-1,TGCAGCGGTAAAGGACAGGGGAGCTCCTACAATGAGCAGTTCTTC,CSGKGQGSSYNEQFF
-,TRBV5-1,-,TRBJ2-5,TGCGCCAGCAGCTTGGCCAGGGGAGGTCAAGAGACCCAGTACTTC,CASSLARGGQETQYF
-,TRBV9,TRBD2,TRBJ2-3,TGTGCCAGCAGCGTAGCCCACAGCGGGAGAGCAGATACGCAGTATTTT,CASSVAHSGRADTQYF
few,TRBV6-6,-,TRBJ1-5,TGTGCCAGCGGGGTGGGCAATCAGCCCCAGCATTTT,CASGVGNQPQHF
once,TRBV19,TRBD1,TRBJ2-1,TGTGCCAGTAGTCGTACAGGGGTAACCTACAATGAGCAGTTCTTC,CASSRTGVTYNEQFF
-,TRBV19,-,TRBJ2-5,TGTGCCAGCCGAACGGGACACCTCCAAGAGACCCAGTACTTC,CASRTGHLQETQYF
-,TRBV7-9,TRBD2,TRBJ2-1,TGTGCCAGCAGCTTACTAGCGGGAGGGGAGCAGTTCTTC,CASSLLAGGEQFF
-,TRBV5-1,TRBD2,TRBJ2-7,TGCGCCAGCAGCCGGGAGGTGGTCTGGGGCGGCGAGCAGTACTTC,CASSREVVWGGEQYF
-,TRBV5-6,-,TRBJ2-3,TGTGCCAGCAGTCTAGACACCACCAGGGCAGGGGCAGATACGCAGTATTTT,CASSLDTTRAGADTQYF
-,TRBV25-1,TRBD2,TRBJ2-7,TGTGCCAGCAGTGAATCTGGCGGGAGACGGTACGAGCAGTACTTC,CASSESGGRRYEQYF
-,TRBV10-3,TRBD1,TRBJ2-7,TGTGCCATCACTGGGACAGGTTCTGACGAGCAGTACTTC,CAITGTGSDEQYF
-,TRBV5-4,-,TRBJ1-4,TGTGCCAGCAGCTTGGCCAAGTTCGGGGTCAGGGGTAATGAAAAACTGTTTTTT,CASSLAKFGVRGNEKLFF
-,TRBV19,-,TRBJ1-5,TGTGCCAGTAGTGGGGAGTTGGTGCAGCCCCAGCATTTT,CASSGELVQPQHF
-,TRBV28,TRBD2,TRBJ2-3,TGTGCCAGCAGTTCCCCGGGACTAGCGGTAGATACGCAGTATTTT,CASSSPGLAVDTQYF
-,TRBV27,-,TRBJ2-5,TGTGCCAGCAGTCAGGGTGGCGGGACGAAGCGAGAGACCCAGTACTTC,CASSQGGGTKRETQYF
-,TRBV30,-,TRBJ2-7,TGTGCCTGGAGTGTACGATCCTACGAGCAGTACTTC,CAWSVRSYEQYF
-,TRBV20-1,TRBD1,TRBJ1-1,TGCAGTCCGACAGGGACAGCTTTCTTT,CSPTGTAFF